Listed below are T cell receptor beta chains from one sample, sequenced in a study of cytomegalovirus exposure and HLA in healthy donors. Using immunoSEQ multiplex PCR, the repertoire was profiled, and TCRdb retains in-frame clones only, with some absent. Here the sample spans approximately 150,000 clones, under 80% being singletons. The sequenced sample was PBMCs. The receptor set was obtained from a man aged 35 to 55 in good health and CMV-seronegative. Both conserved end residues are trimmed from each CDR3.

>TRBV7-8|TRBJ2-1
ASSQNRNRGAYNEQF
>TRBV5-4|TRBJ2-3
ASSLEQGPGTDTQY
>TRBV4-1|TRBJ1-2
ASSQEGGSNYGYT
>TRBV29-1|TRBJ2-1
SVAWLARVVSGGDYNEQF
>TRBV5-1|TRBJ1-5
ASSLGGQGNQPQH
>TRBV15|TRBJ1-5
ATSRDSGTGVGNQPQH
>TRBV7-9|TRBJ1-2
ASSLTGDRVAGYGYT
>TRBV6-5|TRBJ2-7
ASTPGAGVSYEQY
>TRBV19|TRBJ1-5
ASKTGTGGNQPQH
>TRBV10-3|TRBJ2-7
AISDYRDSEQY
>TRBV30|TRBJ1-4
AWSVLGGVGEKLF
>TRBV5-4|TRBJ1-1
ASSLAQRDRGLYAF
>TRBV10-3|TRBJ1-4
AISRQGGDEKLF
>TRBV30|TRBJ1-3
AWTRGQGARGGNTIY
>TRBV10-3|TRBJ1-4
AISAQGGNEKLF
>TRBV4-2|TRBJ1-4
ASSQADRDEEKLF
>TRBV5-1|TRBJ2-3
ASSQTSGGAKDTQY
>TRBV5-4|TRBJ2-7
ASSWDSSYEQY
>TRBV5-6|TRBJ1-2
ASTPVDGGPGYT
>TRBV5-1|TRBJ1-6
ASSVSGQGEYNSPLH
>TRBV7-3|TRBJ2-2
ASSRQGYTGELF
>TRBV13|TRBJ2-7
ASSLRQGGYEQY
>TRBV4-1|TRBJ1-2
ASSQEGTGVVYGYT
>TRBV2|TRBJ1-2
ASKGQGPGYT
>TRBV6-6|TRBJ2-7
ASSYSGQGYEQY
>TRBV7-8|TRBJ2-7
ASSPDSGFYEQY
>TRBV6-4|TRBJ2-5
ASPPKTGRQETQY
>TRBV18|TRBJ2-3
ASSGSFTDTQY
>TRBV21-1|TRBJ2-7
ASSARQGAGEQY
>TRBV14|TRBJ1-1
ASSQLPKWAF
>TRBV7-9|TRBJ1-1
ASSFQGLNTEAF
>TRBV2|TRBJ1-6
ASAGQVHSPLH
>TRBV6-1|TRBJ2-2
ASSGQENGELF
>TRBV19|TRBJ2-6
ASKPPPGQGATGANVLT
>TRBV6-4|TRBJ2-3
ASSEGTGSDTQY
>TRBV10-3|TRBJ1-6
AISESQGSLYSPLH
>TRBV29-1|TRBJ2-1
SVPGTSGGYSYNEQL
>TRBV6-1|TRBJ2-5
ASGGGLAGETQY
>TRBV28|TRBJ1-4
ASSSDRKLF
>TRBV11-1|TRBJ2-1
ASSPRGSSYNEQF
>TRBV5-8|TRBJ1-1
ASSSLVTGDEAF
>TRBV7-2|TRBJ1-2
ASSLAPGIYGYT
>TRBV5-1|TRBJ2-7
ASSGGGQGTYEQY
>TRBV4-2|TRBJ1-1
ASSPGQGDSEAF
>TRBV4-1|TRBJ1-2
ASSQAGEWGGYT
>TRBV6-4|TRBJ2-1
ASSDGGANEQF
>TRBV29-1|TRBJ1-1
SVKGQGSFMNTEAF
>TRBV6-5|TRBJ1-2
ASSYSSTGNYGYT
>TRBV6-5|TRBJ2-5
ATRTGTSSGY
>TRBV5-4|TRBJ2-3
ASSSGTSGGATDTQY
>TRBV6-1|TRBJ1-6
ASSEALGRASRSYNSPLH
>TRBV7-2|TRBJ2-3
ASSLTPGIALGTDTQY
>TRBV7-2|TRBJ1-1
ASSKSTGRMNTEAF